Listed below are T cell receptor beta chains from one sample, sequenced in a study of beta chain features in type 1 diabetes. Clones were read by immunoSEQ multiplex PCR, and TCRdb kept only the in-frame ones, dropping some. The sample holds 860,000 or so clones, roughly a sixth seen once. The sequenced material came from naive CD4+ T cells from blood. The receptors were sampled from a woman aged 18-30 years in good health. Both conserved end residues are part of each CDR3. Each record gives: V gene, J gene, clone size, D gene, CDR3 DNA, CDR3 protein. The D gene is left open where the match is weak. Some rows have no size entry. The others give once, few or many, or a class for an expanded clone.

v_gene: TRBV5-1; j_gene: TRBJ1-2; abundance: -; d_gene: -; CDR3nt: TGCGCCAGCAGCTTGGAGGCAGTCGATGGCTACACCTTC; CDR3aa: CASSLEAVDGYTF
v_gene: TRBV6-1; j_gene: TRBJ2-7; abundance: -; d_gene: -; CDR3nt: TGTGCCAGCAGTGACCCACAGGGACGGCGCTCCTACGAGCAGTACTTC; CDR3aa: CASSDPQGRRSYEQYF
v_gene: TRBV9; j_gene: TRBJ2-1; abundance: -; d_gene: -; CDR3nt: TGTGCCAGCAGCGAGGATCCCCGAGGGACTCTCATGGGGGAGCAGTTCTTC; CDR3aa: CASSEDPRGTLMGEQFF
v_gene: TRBV5-4; j_gene: TRBJ2-1; abundance: few; d_gene: TRBD2; CDR3nt: TGTGCCAGCAGCAAAAACGGCGGGAGCTCGGGCAATGAGCAGTTCTTC; CDR3aa: CASSKNGGSSGNEQFF
v_gene: TRBV13; j_gene: TRBJ2-5; abundance: -; d_gene: -; CDR3nt: TGTGCCAGCAGCCAGTCGTTCACACAAGAGACCCAGTACTTC; CDR3aa: CASSQSFTQETQYF
v_gene: TRBV28; j_gene: TRBJ1-5; abundance: -; d_gene: -; CDR3nt: TGTGCCAGCAGTTCCCAGGGGAAGGGTTGGCAGCCCCAGCATTTT; CDR3aa: CASSSQGKGWQPQHF
v_gene: TRBV15; j_gene: TRBJ2-3; abundance: many; d_gene: -; CDR3nt: TGTGCCACCAGCAGACCATCCGGAACGCAGTATTTT; CDR3aa: CATSRPSGTQYF
v_gene: TRBV25-1; j_gene: TRBJ1-5; abundance: -; d_gene: -; CDR3nt: TGTGCCAGCAGTGGGGACTTTATTAGCAATCAGCCCCAGCATTTT; CDR3aa: CASSGDFISNQPQHF
v_gene: TRBV6-1; j_gene: TRBJ1-4; abundance: few; d_gene: TRBD1; CDR3nt: TGTGCCAGCAGTGATCTCCGGGACAGGGGTGAAAAACTGTTTTTT; CDR3aa: CASSDLRDRGEKLFF
v_gene: TRBV20-1; j_gene: TRBJ2-3; abundance: -; d_gene: -; CDR3nt: TGCAGTGCTAGAGGAGAGAATACGCAGTATTTT; CDR3aa: CSARGENTQYF
v_gene: TRBV7-9; j_gene: TRBJ2-5; abundance: few; d_gene: -; CDR3nt: TGTGCCAGCAGCGACTACAGGGGAGGGGGAGAGACCCAGTACTTC; CDR3aa: CASSDYRGGGETQYF
v_gene: TRBV5-4; j_gene: TRBJ2-3; abundance: -; d_gene: -; CDR3nt: TGTGCCAGCACCTCTATTGGGCAGTTTGTCCATTTT; CDR3aa: CASTSIGQFVHF
v_gene: TRBV4-2; j_gene: TRBJ1-1; abundance: -; d_gene: -; CDR3nt: TGTGCCAGCAGCCAATCGGTGGGGGTAACTGAAGCTTTCTTT; CDR3aa: CASSQSVGVTEAFF
v_gene: TRBV4-3; j_gene: TRBJ2-7; abundance: few; d_gene: TRBD1; CDR3nt: TGCGCCAGCAGCCAAGATCCGGGACAGGGGGAAGTGTACTTC; CDR3aa: CASSQDPGQGEVYF